This TCR beta chain stems from a study of blood T cell repertoires in COVID-19. Sequenced by immunoSEQ multiplex PCR; TCRdb stores in-frame clones only, minus some. The sample has fewer than 200,000 clones, 83% seen once; the top ten hold roughly 1.9%. Germline CDR1 SGHTA, CDR2 FQGNSA. The CDR3 covers 17 residues. V lost 4 bases and J 0 bases, leaving 16 bases between the germline ends. The sample consisted of peripheral blood. The V gene is TRBV7-2, the J gene TRBJ1-5, with D unresolved. The receptor's source is a woman of 80 years or more with acute or convalescent COVID-19. The CDR3 DNA reads as TGTGCCAGCAGCTCCGTCCCGGGATCTTATAGCAATCAGCCCCAGCATTTT. Translation: CASSSVPGSYSNQPQHF.